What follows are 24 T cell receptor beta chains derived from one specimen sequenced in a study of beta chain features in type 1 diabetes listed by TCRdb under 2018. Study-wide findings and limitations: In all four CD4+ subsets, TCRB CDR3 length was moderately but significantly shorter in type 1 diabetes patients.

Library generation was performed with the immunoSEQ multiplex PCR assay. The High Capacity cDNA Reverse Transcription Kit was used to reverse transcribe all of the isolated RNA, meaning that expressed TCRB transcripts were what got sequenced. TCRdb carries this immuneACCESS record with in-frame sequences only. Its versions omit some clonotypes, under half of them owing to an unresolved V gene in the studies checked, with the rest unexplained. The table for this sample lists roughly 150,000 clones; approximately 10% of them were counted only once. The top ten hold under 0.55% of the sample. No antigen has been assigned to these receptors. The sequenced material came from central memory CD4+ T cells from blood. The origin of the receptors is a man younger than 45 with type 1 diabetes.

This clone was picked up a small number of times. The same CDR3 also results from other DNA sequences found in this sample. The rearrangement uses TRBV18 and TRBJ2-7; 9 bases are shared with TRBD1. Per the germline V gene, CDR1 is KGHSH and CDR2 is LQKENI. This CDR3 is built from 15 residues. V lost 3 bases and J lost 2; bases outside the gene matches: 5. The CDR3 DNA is TGTGCCAGCTCACCCCCGGGACAGGGTACCTACGAGCAGTACTTC. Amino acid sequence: CASSPPGQGTYEQYF.

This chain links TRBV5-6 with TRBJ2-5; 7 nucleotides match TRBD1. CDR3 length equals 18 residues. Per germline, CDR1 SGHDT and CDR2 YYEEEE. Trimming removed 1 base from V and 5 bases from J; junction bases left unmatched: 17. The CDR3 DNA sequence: TGTGCCAGCAGCTTGAGAGGAGGTGGCAGGGGGTTTCGGGAGACCCAGTACTTC. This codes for CASSLRGGGRGFRETQYF.

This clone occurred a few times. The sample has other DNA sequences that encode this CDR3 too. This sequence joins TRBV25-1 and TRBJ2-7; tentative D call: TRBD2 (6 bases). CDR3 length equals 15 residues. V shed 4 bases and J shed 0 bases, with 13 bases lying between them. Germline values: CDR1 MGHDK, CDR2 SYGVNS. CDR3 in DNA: TGTGCCAGCAGTGGGACCCTAGCGAGCTCCTACGAGCAGTACTTC. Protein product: CASSGTLASSYEQYF.

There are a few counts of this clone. CDR3 in DNA: TGTGCCAGCAGAGAAACAGGGGGCGCCGGAGATACGCAGTATTTT. This translates into CASRETGGAGDTQYF. The chain has TRBV7-3 and TRBJ2-3, with 9 bases that match TRBD1. V trimming: 6 bases; J trimming: 5 bases; junction bases outside the gene matches: 9. The CDR3 sequence is 15 residues long. From germline, CDR1 is SGHTA and CDR2 FQGTGA.

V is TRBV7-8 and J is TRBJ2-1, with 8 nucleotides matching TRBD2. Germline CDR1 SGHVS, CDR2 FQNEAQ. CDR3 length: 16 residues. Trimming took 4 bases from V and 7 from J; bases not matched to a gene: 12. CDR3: CASSSRTSLLLNEQFF. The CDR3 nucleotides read TGTGCCAGCAGCTCCCGGACTAGCCTTCTGTTGAATGAGCAGTTCTTC.

The CDR3 is CASSLPGVTNQAFF. In DNA form, the CDR3 reads TGTGCCAGCAGCTTACCGGGGGTCACCAATCAAGCTTTCTTT. This sequence joins TRBV5-5 and TRBJ1-1, with a weak D call TRBD1 (5 bases). CDR3 length: 14 residues. The V end lost 2 bases, the J end lost 9 bases, and 17 bases lay between the germline ends. The germline CDR1 and CDR2 sequences are SGHKS and YYEKEE (reference sequence).

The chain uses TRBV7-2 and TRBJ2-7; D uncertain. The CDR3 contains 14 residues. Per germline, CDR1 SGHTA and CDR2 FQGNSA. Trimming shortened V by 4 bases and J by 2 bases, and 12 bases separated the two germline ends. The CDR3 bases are TGTGCCAGCAGCTCGTCTAGTGGTGCCTACGAGCAGTACTTC. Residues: CASSSSSGAYEQYF.

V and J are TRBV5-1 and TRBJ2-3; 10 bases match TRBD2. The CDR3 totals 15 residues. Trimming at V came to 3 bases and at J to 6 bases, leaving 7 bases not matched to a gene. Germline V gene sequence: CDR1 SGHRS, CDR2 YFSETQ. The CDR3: CASSSQVAGGDTQYF. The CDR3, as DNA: TGCGCCAGCAGCTCCCAAGTAGCGGGAGGCGATACGCAGTATTTT.

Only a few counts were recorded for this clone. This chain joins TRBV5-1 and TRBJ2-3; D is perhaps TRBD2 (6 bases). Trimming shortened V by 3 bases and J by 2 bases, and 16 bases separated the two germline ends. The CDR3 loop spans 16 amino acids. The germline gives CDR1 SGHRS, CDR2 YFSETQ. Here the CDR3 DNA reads TGCGCCAGCAGCTCACTGGGGGGATTCACCACAGATACGCAGTATTTT. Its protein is CASSSLGGFTTDTQYF.

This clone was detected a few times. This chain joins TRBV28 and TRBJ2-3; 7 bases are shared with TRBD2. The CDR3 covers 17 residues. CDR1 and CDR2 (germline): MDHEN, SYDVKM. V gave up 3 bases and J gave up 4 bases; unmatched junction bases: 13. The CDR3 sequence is CASSFRPQVGGPDTQYF. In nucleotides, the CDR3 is TGTGCCAGCAGTTTCCGTCCTCAGGTGGGAGGGCCAGATACGCAGTATTTT.

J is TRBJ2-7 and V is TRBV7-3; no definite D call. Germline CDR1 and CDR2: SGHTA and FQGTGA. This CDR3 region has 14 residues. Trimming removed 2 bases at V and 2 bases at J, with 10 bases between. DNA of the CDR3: TGTGCCAGCAGCTTAGCGCCATCGACCTACGAGCAGTACTTC. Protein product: CASSLAPSTYEQYF.

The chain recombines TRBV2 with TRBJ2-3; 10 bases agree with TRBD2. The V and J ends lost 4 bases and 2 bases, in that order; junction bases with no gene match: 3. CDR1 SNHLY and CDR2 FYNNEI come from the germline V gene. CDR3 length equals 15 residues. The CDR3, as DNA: TGTGCCAGCAGTGCCCTAGCGGGAGTCACAGATACGCAGTATTTT. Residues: CASSALAGVTDTQYF.

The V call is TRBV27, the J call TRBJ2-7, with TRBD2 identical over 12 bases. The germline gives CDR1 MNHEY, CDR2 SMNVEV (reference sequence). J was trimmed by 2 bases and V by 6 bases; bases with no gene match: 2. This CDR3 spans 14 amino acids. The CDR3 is CASRGLAGTYEQYF. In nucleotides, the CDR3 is TGTGCCAGCAGAGGACTAGCGGGGACCTACGAGCAGTACTTC.

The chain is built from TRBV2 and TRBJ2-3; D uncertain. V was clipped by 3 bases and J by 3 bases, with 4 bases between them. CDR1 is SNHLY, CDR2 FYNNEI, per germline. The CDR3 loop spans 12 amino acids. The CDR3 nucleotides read TGTGCCAGCAGTGAGGAGACAGATACGCAGTATTTT. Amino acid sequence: CASSEETDTQYF.

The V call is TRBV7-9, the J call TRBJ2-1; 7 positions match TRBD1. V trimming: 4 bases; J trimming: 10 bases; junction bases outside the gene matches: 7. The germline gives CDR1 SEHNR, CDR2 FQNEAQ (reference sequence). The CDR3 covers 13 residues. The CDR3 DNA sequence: TGTGCCAGCAGCTCGCCCTCACAGGGGGAGCAGTTCTTC. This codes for CASSSPSQGEQFF.

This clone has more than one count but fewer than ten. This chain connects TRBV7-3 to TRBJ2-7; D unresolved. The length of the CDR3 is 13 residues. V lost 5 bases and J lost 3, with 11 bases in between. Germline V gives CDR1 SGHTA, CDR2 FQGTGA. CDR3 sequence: CASSPLVDYEQYF. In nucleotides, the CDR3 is TGTGCCAGCAGCCCCTTGGTAGACTACGAGCAGTACTTC.

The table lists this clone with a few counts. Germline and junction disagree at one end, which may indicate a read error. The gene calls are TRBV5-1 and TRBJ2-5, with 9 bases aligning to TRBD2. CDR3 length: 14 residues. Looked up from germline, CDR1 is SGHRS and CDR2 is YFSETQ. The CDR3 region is CASSLAGAGKTQYF. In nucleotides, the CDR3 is TGTGCCAGCAGCTTAGCGGGAGCGGGGAAGACCCAGTACTTC.

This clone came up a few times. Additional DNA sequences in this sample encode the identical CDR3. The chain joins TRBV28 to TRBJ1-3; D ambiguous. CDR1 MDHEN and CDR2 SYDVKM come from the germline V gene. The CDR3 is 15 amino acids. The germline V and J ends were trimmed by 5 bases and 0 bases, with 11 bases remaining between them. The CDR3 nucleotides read TGTGCCAGCAGTCCTCCTCCAGGCTCTGGAAACACCATATATTTT. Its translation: CASSPPPGSGNTIYF.

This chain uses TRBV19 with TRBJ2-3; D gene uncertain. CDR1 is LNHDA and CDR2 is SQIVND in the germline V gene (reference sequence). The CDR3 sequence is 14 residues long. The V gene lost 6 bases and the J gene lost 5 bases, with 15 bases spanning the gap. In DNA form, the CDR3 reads TGTGCCAGTAGCCCCACGTTTGGCGGAGATACGCAGTATTTT. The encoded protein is CASSPTFGGDTQYF.

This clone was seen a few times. The CDR3: CAWNPSFNYGYTF. CDR3 nucleotide sequence: TGTGCCTGGAACCCCAGTTTTAACTATGGCTACACCTTC. The chain links TRBV30 to TRBJ1-2; D not resolved. This CDR3 has 13 residues. Germline V gene lookup returns CDR1 GTSNPN and CDR2 SVGIG (reference sequence). The germline V and J ends were trimmed by 4 bases and 1 base, with 10 bases remaining between them.

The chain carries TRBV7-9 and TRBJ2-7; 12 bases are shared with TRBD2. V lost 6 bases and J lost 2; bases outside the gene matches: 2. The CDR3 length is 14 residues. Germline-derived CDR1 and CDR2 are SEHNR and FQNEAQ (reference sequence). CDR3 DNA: TGTGCCAGCAGGCCTAGCGGGAGGGCCTACGAGCAGTACTTC. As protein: CASRPSGRAYEQYF.

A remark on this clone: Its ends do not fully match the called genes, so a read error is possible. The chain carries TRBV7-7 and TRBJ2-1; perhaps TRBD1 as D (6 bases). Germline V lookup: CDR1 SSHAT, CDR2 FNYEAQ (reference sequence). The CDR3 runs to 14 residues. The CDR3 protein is CASSIEAGAGEQFF. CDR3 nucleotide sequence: TGTGCTAGCAGCATAGAAGCAGGGGCTGGTGAGCAGTTCTTC. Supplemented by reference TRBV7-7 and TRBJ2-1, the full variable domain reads GAGVSQSPRYKVTKRGQDVTLRCDPISSHATLYWYQQALGQGPEFLTYFNYEAQPDKSGLPSDRFSAERPEGSISTLTIQRTEQRDSAMYRCASSIEAGAGEQFFGPGTRLTVL.

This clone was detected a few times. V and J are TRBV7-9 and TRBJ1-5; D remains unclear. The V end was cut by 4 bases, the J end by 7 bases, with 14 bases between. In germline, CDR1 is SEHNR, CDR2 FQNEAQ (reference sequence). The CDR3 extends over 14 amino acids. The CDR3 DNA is TGTGCCAGCAGCTCGGGGAATTTGCGGCAGCCCCAGCATTTT. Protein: CASSSGNLRQPQHF.

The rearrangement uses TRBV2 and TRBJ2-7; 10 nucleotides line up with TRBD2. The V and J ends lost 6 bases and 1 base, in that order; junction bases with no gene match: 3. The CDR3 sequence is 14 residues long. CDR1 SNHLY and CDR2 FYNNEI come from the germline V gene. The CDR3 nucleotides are TGTGCCAGCAGGGAGACTAGCGGGTCCTACGAGCAGTACTTC. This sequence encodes CASRETSGSYEQYF.